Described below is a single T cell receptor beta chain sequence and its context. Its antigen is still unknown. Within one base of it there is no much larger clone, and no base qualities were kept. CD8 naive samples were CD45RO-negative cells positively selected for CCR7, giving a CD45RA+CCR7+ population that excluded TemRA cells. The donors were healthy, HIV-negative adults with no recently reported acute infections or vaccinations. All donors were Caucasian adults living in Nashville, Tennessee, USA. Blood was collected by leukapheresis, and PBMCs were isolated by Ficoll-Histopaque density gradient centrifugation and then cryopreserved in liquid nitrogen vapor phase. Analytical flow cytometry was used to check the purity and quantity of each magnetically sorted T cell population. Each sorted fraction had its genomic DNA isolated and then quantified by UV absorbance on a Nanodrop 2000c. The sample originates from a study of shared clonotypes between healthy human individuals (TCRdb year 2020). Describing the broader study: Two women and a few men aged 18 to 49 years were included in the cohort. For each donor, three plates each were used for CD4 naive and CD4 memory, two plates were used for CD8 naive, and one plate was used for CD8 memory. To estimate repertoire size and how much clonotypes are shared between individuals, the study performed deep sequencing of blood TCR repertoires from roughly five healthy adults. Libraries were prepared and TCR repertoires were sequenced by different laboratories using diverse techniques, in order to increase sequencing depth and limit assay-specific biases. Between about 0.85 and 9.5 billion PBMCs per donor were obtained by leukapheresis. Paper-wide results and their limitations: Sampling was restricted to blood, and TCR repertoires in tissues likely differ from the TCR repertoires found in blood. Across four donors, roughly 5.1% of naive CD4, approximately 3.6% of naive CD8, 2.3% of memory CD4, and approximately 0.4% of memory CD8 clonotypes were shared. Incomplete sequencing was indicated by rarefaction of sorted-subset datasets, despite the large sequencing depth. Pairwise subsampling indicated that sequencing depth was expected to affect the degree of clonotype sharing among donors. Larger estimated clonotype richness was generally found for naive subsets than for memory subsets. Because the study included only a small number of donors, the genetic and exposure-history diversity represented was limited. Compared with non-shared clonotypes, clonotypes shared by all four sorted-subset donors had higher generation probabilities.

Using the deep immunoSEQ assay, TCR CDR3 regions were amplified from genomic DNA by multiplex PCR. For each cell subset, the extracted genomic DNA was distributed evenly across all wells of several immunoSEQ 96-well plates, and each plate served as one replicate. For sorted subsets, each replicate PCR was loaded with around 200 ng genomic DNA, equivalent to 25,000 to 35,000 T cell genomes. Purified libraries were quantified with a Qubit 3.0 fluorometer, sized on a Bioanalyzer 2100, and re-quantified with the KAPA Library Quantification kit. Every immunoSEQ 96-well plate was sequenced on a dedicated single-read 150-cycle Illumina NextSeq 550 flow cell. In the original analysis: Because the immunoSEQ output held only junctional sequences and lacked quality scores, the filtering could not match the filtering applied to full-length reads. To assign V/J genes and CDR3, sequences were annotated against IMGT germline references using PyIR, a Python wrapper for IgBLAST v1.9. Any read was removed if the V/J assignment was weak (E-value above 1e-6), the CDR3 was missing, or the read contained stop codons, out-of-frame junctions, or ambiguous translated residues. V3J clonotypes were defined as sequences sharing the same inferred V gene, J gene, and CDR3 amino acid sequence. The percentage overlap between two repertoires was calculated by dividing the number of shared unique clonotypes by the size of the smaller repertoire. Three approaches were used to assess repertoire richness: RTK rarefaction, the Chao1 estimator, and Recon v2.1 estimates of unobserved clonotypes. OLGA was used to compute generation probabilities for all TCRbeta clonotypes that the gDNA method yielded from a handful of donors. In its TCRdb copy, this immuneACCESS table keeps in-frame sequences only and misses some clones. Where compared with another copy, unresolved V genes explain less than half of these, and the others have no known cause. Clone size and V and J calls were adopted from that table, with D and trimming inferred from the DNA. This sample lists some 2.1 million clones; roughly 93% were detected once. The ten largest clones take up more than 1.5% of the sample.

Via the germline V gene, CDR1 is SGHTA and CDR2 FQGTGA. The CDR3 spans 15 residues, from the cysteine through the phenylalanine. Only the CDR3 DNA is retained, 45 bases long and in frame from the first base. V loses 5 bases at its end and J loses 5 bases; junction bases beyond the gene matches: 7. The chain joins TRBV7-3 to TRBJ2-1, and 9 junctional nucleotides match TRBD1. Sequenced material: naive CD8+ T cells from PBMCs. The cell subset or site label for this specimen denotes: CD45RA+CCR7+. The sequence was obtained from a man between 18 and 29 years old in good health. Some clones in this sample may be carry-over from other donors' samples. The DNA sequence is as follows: TGTGCCAGCAGCCCCGGGACAGGGCCGCACAATGAGCAGTTCTTC. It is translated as CASSPGTGPHNEQFF.